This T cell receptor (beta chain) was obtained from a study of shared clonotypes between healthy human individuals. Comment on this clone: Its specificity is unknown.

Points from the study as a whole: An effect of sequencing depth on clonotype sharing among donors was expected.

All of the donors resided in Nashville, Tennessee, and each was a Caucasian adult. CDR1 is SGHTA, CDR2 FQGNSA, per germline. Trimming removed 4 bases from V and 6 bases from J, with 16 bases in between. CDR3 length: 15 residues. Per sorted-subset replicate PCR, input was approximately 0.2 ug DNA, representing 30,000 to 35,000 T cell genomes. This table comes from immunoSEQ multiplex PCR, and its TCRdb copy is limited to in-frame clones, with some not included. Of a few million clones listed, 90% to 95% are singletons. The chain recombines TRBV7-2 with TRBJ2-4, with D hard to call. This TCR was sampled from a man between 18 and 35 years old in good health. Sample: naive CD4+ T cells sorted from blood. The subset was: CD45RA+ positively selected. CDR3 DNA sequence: TGTGCCAGCAGCTCCACAACGACTGTTATAAACATTCAGTACTTC. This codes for CASSSTTTVINIQYF. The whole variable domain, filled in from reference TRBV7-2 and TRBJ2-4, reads GAGVSQSPSNKVTEKGKDVELRCDPISGHTALYWYRQSLGQGLEFLIYFQGNSAPDKSGLPSDRFSAERTGGSVSTLTIQRTQQEDSAVYLCASSSTTTVINIQYFGAGTRLSVL.